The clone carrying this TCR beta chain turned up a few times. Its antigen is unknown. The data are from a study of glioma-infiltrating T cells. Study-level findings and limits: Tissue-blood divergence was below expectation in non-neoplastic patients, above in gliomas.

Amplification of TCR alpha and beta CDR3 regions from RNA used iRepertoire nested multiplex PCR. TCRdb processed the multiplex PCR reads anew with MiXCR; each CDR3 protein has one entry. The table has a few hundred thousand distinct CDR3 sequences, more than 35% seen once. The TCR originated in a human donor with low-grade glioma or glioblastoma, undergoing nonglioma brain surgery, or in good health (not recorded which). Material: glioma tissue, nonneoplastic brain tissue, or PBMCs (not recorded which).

As DNA, the CDR3 is TGTGCCACCAGGGTAGGAGACCGATACTCCTACGAGCAGTACTTC. Amino acid sequence: CATRVGDRYSYEQYF. The V and J genes are TRBV15 and TRBJ2-7; D is undetermined. V was trimmed by 6 bases and J by 0 bases, leaving 15 bases between them. The CDR3 loop spans 15 amino acids. Germline CDR1 LNHNV, CDR2 YYDKDF (reference sequence). Full variable domain (outside the CDR3, taken from reference TRBV15 and TRBJ2-7): DAMVIQNPRYQVTQFGKPVTLSCSQTLNHNVMYWYQQKSSQAPKLLFHYYDKDFNNEADTPDNFQSRRPNTSFCFLDIRSPGLGDTAMYLCATRVGDRYSYEQYFGPGTRLTVT.